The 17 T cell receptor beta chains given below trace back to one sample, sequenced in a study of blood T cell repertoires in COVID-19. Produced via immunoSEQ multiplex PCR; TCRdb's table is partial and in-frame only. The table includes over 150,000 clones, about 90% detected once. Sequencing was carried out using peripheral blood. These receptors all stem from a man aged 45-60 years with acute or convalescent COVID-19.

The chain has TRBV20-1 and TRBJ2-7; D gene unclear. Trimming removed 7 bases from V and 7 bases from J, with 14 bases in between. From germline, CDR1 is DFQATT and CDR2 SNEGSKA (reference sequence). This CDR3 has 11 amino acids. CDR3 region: CSGLISWEQYF. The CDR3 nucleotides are TGCAGTGGGCTTATCTCTTGGGAGCAGTACTTC.

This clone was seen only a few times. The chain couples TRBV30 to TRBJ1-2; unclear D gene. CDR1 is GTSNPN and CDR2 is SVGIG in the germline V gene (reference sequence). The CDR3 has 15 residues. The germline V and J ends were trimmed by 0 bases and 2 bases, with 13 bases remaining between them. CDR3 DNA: TGTGCCTGGAGTGTACCTGGCACCCAGAACTATGGCTACACCTTC. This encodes CAWSVPGTQNYGYTF. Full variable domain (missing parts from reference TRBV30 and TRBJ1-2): SQTIHQWPATLVQPVGSPLSLECTVEGTSNPNLYWYRQAAGRGLQLLFYSVGIGQISSEVPQNLSASRPQDRQFILSSKKLLLSDSGFYLCAWSVPGTQNYGYTFGSGTRLTVV.

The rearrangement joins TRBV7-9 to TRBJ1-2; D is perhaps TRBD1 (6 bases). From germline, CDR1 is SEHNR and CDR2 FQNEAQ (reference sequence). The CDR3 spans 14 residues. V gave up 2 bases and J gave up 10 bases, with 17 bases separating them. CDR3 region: CASSLPLTGAVYTF. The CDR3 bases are TGTGCCAGCAGCTTACCATTGACAGGAGCAGTCTACACCTTC.

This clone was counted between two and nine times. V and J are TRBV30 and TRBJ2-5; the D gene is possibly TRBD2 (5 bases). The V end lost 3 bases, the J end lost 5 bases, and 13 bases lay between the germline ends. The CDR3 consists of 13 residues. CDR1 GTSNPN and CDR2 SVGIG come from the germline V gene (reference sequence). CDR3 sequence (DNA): TGTGCCTGGAGCCGCCGAGGCGGGGAGACCCAGTACTTC. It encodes CAWSRRGGETQYF.

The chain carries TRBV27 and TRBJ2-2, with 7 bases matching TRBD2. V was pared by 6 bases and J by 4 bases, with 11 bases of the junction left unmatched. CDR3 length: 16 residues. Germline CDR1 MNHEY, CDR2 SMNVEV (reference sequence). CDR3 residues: CASRFLRGGSTGELFF. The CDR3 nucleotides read TGTGCCAGCAGGTTCCTGAGGGGCGGGAGCACCGGGGAGCTGTTTTTT.

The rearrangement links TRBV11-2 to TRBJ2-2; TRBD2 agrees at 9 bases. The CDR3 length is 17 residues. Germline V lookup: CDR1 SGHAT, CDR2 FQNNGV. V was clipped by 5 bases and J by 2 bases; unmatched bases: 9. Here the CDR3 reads CASSPRGGGTNTGELFF. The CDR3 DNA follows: TGTGCCAGCAGCCCCCGCGGGGGGGGGACAAACACCGGGGAGCTGTTTTTT.

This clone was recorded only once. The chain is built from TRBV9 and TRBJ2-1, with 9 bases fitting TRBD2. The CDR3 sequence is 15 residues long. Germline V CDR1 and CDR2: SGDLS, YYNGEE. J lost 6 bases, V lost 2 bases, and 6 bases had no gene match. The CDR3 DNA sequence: TGTGCCAGCAGCGTTAGTAGCGGGAGCTTCAATGAGCAGTTCTTC. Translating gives CASSVSSGSFNEQFF.

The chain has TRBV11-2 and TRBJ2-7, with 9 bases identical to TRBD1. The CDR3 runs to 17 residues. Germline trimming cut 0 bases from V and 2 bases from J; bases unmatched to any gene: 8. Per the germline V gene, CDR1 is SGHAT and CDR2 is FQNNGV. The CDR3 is CASSLDVGQGMPYEQYF. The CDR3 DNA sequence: TGTGCCAGCAGCTTAGACGTTGGACAGGGGATGCCCTACGAGCAGTACTTC.

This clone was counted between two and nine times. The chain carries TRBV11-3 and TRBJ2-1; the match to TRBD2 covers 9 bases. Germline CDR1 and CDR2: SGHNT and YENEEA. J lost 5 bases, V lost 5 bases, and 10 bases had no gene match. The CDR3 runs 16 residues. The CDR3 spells CASSPTTGLANNEQFF. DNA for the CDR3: TGTGCCAGCAGCCCAACCACGGGACTAGCAAACAATGAGCAGTTCTTC.

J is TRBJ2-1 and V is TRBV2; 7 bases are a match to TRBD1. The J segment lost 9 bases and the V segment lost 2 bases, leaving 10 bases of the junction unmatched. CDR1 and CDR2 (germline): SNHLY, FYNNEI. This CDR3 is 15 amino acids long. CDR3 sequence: CASSELGGLKGEQFF. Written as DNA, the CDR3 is TGTGCCAGCAGTGAACTAGGGGGCCTAAAAGGTGAGCAGTTCTTC.

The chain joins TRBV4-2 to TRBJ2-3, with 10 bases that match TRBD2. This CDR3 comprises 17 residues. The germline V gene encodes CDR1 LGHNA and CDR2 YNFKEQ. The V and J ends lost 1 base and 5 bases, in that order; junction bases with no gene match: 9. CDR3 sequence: CASSQGLLAGVEDTQYF. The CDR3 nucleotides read TGTGCCAGCAGCCAAGGCCTGCTAGCGGGAGTGGAAGATACGCAGTATTTT.

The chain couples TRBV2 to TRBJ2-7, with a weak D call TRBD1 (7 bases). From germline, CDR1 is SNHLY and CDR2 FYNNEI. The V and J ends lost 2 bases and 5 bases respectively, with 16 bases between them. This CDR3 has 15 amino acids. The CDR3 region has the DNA TGTGCCAGCAGTGAAATACAGGGGACTTCCCACGAGCAGTACTTC. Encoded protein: CASSEIQGTSHEQYF.

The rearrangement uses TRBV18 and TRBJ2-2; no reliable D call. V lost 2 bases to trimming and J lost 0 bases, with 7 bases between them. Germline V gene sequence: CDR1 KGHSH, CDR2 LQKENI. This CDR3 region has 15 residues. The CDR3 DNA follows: TGTGCCAGCTCACCAGCGACAACGAACACCGGGGAGCTGTTTTTT. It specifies CASSPATTNTGELFF.

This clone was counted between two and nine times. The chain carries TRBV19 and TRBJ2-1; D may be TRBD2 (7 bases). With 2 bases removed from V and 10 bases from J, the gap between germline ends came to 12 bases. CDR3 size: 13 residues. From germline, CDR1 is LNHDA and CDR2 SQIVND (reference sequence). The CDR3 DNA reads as TGTGCCAGTAGTATACGGGGGGCGGGGGAGCAGTTCTTC. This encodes CASSIRGAGEQFF.

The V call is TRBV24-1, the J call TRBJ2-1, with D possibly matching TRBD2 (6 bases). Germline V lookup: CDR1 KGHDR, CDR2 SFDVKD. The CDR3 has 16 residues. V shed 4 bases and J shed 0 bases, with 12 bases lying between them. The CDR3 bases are TGTGCCACCAGTGAAGGACTAAGCCCCTCCTACAATGAGCAGTTCTTC. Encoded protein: CATSEGLSPSYNEQFF.

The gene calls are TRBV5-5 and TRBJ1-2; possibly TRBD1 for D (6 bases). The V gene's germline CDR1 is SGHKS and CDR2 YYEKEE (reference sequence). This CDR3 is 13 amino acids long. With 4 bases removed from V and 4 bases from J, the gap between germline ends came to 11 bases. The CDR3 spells CASSIWTAYGYTF. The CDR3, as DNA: TGTGCCAGCAGCATCTGGACAGCCTATGGCTACACCTTC.

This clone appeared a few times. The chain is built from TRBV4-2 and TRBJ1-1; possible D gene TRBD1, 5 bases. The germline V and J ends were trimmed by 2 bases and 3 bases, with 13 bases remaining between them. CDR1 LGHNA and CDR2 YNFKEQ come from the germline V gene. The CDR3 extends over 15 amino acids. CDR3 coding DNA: TGTGCCAGCAGCCAAAGCGGGGGTGCGGACACTGAAGCTTTCTTT. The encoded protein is CASSQSGGADTEAFF.